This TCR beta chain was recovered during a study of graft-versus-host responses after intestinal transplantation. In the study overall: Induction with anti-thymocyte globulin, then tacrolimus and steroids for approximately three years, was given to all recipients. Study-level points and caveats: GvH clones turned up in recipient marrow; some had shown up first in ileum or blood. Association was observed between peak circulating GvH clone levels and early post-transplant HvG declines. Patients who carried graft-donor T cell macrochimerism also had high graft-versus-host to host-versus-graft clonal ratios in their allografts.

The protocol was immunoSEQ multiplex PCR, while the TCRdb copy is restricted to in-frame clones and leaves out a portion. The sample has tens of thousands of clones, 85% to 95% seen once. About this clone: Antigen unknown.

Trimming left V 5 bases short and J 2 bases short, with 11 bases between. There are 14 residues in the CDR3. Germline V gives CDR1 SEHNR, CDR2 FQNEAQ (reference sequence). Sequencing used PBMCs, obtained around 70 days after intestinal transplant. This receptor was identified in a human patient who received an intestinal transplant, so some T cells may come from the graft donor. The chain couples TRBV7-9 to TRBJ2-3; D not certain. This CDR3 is CASSPGPYTDTQYF. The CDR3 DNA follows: TGTGCCAGCAGCCCCGGTCCATACACAGATACGCAGTATTTT.